This is a list of T cell receptor beta chains from one sample in a study of blood T cell repertoires in COVID-19. Assay: immunoSEQ multiplex PCR; the TCRdb copy retains only in-frame clones and omits some. The sample lists fewer than 200,000 clones, approximately 84% occurring once. The sample consisted of PBMCs or T cells enriched from blood (not recorded which). The receptors derive from a man aged 50-60 years who had recovered from COVID-19. The CDR3 runs from the conserved cysteine through the conserved F or W.

J: TRBJ1-5
V: TRBV6-5
CDR3: CASRNTGQGGQPQHF

J: TRBJ2-5
V: TRBV28
CDR3: CASRGFGGGETQYF

J: TRBJ1-5
V: TRBV28
CDR3: CASMMLTQGAINQPQHF

J: TRBJ2-7
V: TRBV9
CDR3: CASSRQDTYEQYF

J: TRBJ2-5
V: TRBV12-3/TRBV12-4
CDR3: CASSPGGGETQYF

J: TRBJ2-3
V: TRBV7-9
CDR3: CASSRTSGGAGDTQYF

J: TRBJ2-1
V: TRBV27
CDR3: CASSSSREQFF

J: TRBJ1-2
V: TRBV5-4
CDR3: CASSPGRDRGLGGYTF

J: TRBJ1-4
V: TRBV7-9
CDR3: CASGSQSRAGEKLFF

J: TRBJ2-7
V: TRBV6-5
CDR3: CASSYSNSGGTYEQYF

J: TRBJ1-5
V: TRBV2
CDR3: CASSLEGARQPQHF

J: TRBJ2-1
V: TRBV7-8
CDR3: CASSLAGGGNNEQFF

J: TRBJ2-1
V: TRBV7-6
CDR3: CASRWGDNEQFF

J: TRBJ2-1
V: TRBV5-5
CDR3: CASSFRDFGYNEQFF

J: TRBJ1-6
V: TRBV5-4
CDR3: CASSRGTGHNSPLHF

J: TRBJ2-5
V: TRBV3-1/TRBV3-2
CDR3: CASSQDQGLQETQYF

J: TRBJ1-2
V: TRBV6-1
CDR3: CASSEALGQIGYTF

J: TRBJ2-7
V: TRBV18
CDR3: CASSPMDRAEQYF

J: TRBJ1-1
V: TRBV18
CDR3: CASSPPPGNTEAFF

J: TRBJ1-4
V: TRBV6-5
CDR3: CASTKTGTTSEKLFF

J: TRBJ1-2
V: TRBV12-5
CDR3: CASGSLGYTF

J: TRBJ2-7
V: TRBV20-1
CDR3: CSARDRTNKRSYEQYF

J: TRBJ1-6
V: TRBV28
CDR3: CASSTPPVESSPLHF

J: TRBJ2-5
V: TRBV10-3
CDR3: CAIARTEETQYF

J: TRBJ1-5
V: TRBV27
CDR3: CASKPGQRFNQPQHF

J: TRBJ2-1
V: TRBV2
CDR3: CASKRGPSESNEQFF

J: TRBJ2-1
V: TRBV27
CDR3: CASTSGEGGYNEQFF

J: TRBJ2-2
V: TRBV28
CDR3: CASTPGAGRRHANTGELFF

J: TRBJ1-2
V: TRBV7-9
CDR3: CASSLVGTSSYGYTF

J: TRBJ2-3
V: TRBV7-2
CDR3: CASSLGLAGEIDTQYF

J: TRBJ1-6
V: TRBV19
CDR3: CASSMAFTNSPLHF

J: TRBJ1-1
V: TRBV27
CDR3: CASSFKGRTEAFF

J: TRBJ2-7
V: TRBV6-6
CDR3: CASGLAGAYEQYF

J: TRBJ1-1
V: TRBV9
CDR3: CASSVGLGGSEAFF

J: TRBJ2-3
V: TRBV4-2
CDR3: CASSQARSGGSTDTQYF

J: TRBJ1-2
V: TRBV28
CDR3: CASSLRSYGYTF

J: TRBJ1-5
V: TRBV18
CDR3: CASSPRQSNQPQHF

J: TRBJ1-2
V: TRBV30
CDR3: CAWNLGGKDGYTF

J: TRBJ1-2
V: TRBV27
CDR3: CASSLAGGWGYTF

J: TRBJ2-7
V: TRBV10-3
CDR3: CAIWTPGLESYEQYF